A selection of T cell receptor beta chains follows, all from one sample in a study of shared clonotypes between healthy human individuals. Method: immunoSEQ multiplex PCR; TCRdb's copy keeps in-frame clones and lacks some. The repertoire holds approximately 2,300,000 clones, with about nine tenths as singletons. The sample taken for sequencing was naive CD4+ T cells from PBMCs. Source of these receptors: a man between 18 and 29 years old in good health. Some clones in this sample may be carry-over from other donors' samples. Both conserved end residues are part of each CDR3. The order of the fields is V gene, D gene, J gene, clone size, CDR3 protein. D genes are given only for firm matches. Clone size is stated in some rows and not others, as once, few, many or a class when expanded.

>TRBV2|TRBD1|TRBJ2-1|NA
CASTLDRNEQFF
>TRBV27|NA|TRBJ2-3|NA
CASREDREQYSTDTQYF
>TRBV2|NA|TRBJ2-3|NA
CASRGGPVTDTQYF
>TRBV25-1|NA|TRBJ1-2|NA
CASSEVGVVYGYTF
>TRBV7-2|NA|TRBJ2-3|NA
CASSSPWVAGTDTQYF
>TRBV27|NA|TRBJ2-1|NA
CASSSLGAGPYNEQFF
>TRBV7-3|TRBD2|TRBJ2-3|NA
CASSFIAGAPDTQYF
>TRBV28|NA|TRBJ2-7|NA
CASSSTGILMEQYF
>TRBV18|TRBD1|TRBJ2-7|NA
CASSTTGGANYEQYF
>TRBV10-3|NA|TRBJ1-4|once
CAISESPDSQNEKLFF
>TRBV7-9|NA|TRBJ2-7|NA
CASSYMPASGTYEQYF
>TRBV28|NA|TRBJ1-2|few
CASSWAVYGYTF
>TRBV27|NA|TRBJ1-6|NA
CASSSWDRFVTLHF
>TRBV9|TRBD2|TRBJ2-2|NA
CASSPRTSGNTGELFF
>TRBV5-8|NA|TRBJ2-7|NA
CASSRHSTGLEQYF
>TRBV6-5|NA|TRBJ1-2|NA
CASRSNYGYTF
>TRBV5-1|TRBD1|TRBJ2-7|NA
CASSSTGTGSYEQYF
>TRBV18|NA|TRBJ2-5|NA
CASSLLRSQAPQETQYF
>TRBV7-9|NA|TRBJ2-6|NA
CASSLAEAGANVLTF
>TRBV27|NA|TRBJ2-2|few
CASSFDTGELFF
>TRBV6-1|NA|TRBJ1-2|NA
CASSEELRGYTF
>TRBV5-8|TRBD2|TRBJ2-3|NA
CASSLGTSSDTDTQYF
>TRBV18|TRBD1|TRBJ1-1|NA
CASSLGQAGNTEAFF
>TRBV18|NA|TRBJ2-7|NA
CASSPPSRDLSYEQYF
>TRBV29-1|NA|TRBJ2-2|NA
CSVARGLSGGELFF
>TRBV7-6|NA|TRBJ1-3|few
CASSPRGDGNTIYF
>TRBV4-2|NA|TRBJ1-3|once
CASSPAGRSGNTIYF
>TRBV5-6|TRBD1|TRBJ2-3|NA
CASSRDRFPYTDTQYF
>TRBV4-2|TRBD1|TRBJ1-2|NA
CASSQDPGVLDRGYTF
>TRBV7-2|TRBD1|TRBJ2-5|NA
CASSKGQGGETQYF
>TRBV9|NA|TRBJ2-5|NA
CASSVVGSQETQYF
>TRBV2|TRBD2|TRBJ2-7|NA
CASGPGLAVPGEQYF
>TRBV29-1|NA|TRBJ2-3|NA
CSVGTRNTDTQYF
>TRBV27|TRBD1|TRBJ1-2|NA
CASSRGGGQGPDYGYTF
>TRBV18|TRBD2|TRBJ2-1|NA
CASSPLSGSGFYNEQFF
>TRBV5-4|NA|TRBJ2-3|NA
CASSLAGSADTQYF
>TRBV29-1|NA|TRBJ2-1|NA
CSVAPVYNEQFF
>TRBV7-3|NA|TRBJ2-3|NA
CASSFGGPTDTQYF
>TRBV6-5|TRBD1|TRBJ2-7|NA
CASSYGDSSYEQYF
>TRBV4-1|TRBD1|TRBJ1-2|NA
CASSLLGQGARGYTF
>TRBV7-2|NA|TRBJ2-7|NA
CASSERYEQYF
>TRBV10-3|NA|TRBJ1-5|NA
CAIMAPRGGWKPQHF
>TRBV7-3|NA|TRBJ2-1|NA
CASSLRVVGLSYNEQFF
>TRBV2|TRBD1|TRBJ2-1|NA
CASSRDRGEYNEQFF
>TRBV19|TRBD1|TRBJ2-1|few
CASSRDRPYNEQFF
>TRBV28|NA|TRBJ2-7|NA
CASSLRERKGYEQYF
>TRBV10-3|TRBD1|TRBJ1-2|NA
CAISSGGSNYGYTF
>TRBV7-3|TRBD2|TRBJ2-3|NA
CASSSGLAGAGDTQYF
>TRBV6-6|TRBD1|TRBJ2-3|NA
CASSPDPDRVNTQYF
>TRBV27|TRBD1|TRBJ1-4|NA
CASSLGPGQKNEKLFF
>TRBV5-4|NA|TRBJ2-1|NA
CAVGGEIEANEQFF
>TRBV15|NA|TRBJ1-3|NA
CATSRGGGSGNTIYF
>TRBV6-4|NA|TRBJ2-3|once
CASSDSGGGTDTQYF
>TRBV28|NA|TRBJ2-6|NA
CASGANVLTF
>TRBV7-2|TRBD1|TRBJ1-2|NA
CASSFPPDRASGYTF
>TRBV7-2|NA|TRBJ1-3|NA
CASSFTGNTIYF
>TRBV7-6|NA|TRBJ2-3|NA
CASSFIGGASTDTQYF
>TRBV5-1|NA|TRBJ1-5|NA
CASSLLGDQPQHF
>TRBV19|TRBD2|TRBJ2-7|NA
CASSGLKGIAGTDYEQYF
>TRBV11-2|NA|TRBJ2-3|NA
CASSPGWGEYTQYF